Given below is one TCR beta chain in context. The CDR3 runs to 15 residues. Between the trimmed V and J ends, which lost 0 bases and 4 bases, there was a span of 12 bases. Germline CDR1 and CDR2: MNHEY and SMNVEV (reference sequence). Primers: 60 Vbeta forward and 13 Jbeta reverse. Profiled with immunoSEQ multiplex PCR; TCRdb holds only in-frame clones, not every one. The data contain 150,000 or so clones, roughly 80% of them seen just once; the ten biggest clones take up approximately 1.9%. The sample belongs to a study of cytomegalovirus exposure and HLA in healthy donors. The clonotype originates from a man between 18 and 35 years old in good health and CMV-seronegative. The genes are TRBV27 and TRBJ1-1, with a possible D match to TRBD1 (5 bases). Input material: PBMCs. For the CDR3, the DNA is TGTGCCAGCAGTTTATCGCAGGGAATGGGCACTGAAGCTTTCTTT. Translated, it gives CASSLSQGMGTEAFF.